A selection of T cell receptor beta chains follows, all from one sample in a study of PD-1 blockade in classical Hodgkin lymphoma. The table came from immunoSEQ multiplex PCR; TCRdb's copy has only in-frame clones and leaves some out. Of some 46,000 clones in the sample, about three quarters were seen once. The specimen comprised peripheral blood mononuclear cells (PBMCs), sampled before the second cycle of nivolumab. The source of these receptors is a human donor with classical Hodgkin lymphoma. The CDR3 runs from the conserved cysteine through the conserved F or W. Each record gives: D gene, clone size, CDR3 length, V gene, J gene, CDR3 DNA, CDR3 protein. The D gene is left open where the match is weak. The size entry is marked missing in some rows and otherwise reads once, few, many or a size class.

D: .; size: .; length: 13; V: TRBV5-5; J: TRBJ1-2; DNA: TGTGCCAGCAGCTTGCCCTCCAACTATGGCTACACCTTC; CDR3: CASSLPSNYGYTF
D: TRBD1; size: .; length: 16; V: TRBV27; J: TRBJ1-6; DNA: TGTGCCAGCAGGGGACAGGGGGGCGCCTATAATTCACCCCTCCACTTT; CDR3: CASRGQGGAYNSPLHF
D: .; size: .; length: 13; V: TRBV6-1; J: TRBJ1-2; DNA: TGTGCCAGCAGTGATGGAGGGATTGATGGCTACACCTTC; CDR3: CASSDGGIDGYTF
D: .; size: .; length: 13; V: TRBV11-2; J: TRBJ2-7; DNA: TGTGCCAGCACCAAAATGGGCTTCCACGAGCAGTACTTC; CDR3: CASTKMGFHEQYF
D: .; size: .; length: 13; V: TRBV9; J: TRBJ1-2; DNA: TGTGCCAGCAGCGTAGGCAGGGACTATGGCTACACCTTC; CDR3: CASSVGRDYGYTF
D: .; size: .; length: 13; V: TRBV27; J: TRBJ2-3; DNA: TGTGCCAGCGGTCCAGGGGACACAGATACGCAGTATTTT; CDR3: CASGPGDTDTQYF
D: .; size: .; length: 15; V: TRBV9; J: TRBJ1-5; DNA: TGTGCCAGCAGCGTCGGCGGTAATAGCAATCAGCCCCAGCATTTT; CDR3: CASSVGGNSNQPQHF
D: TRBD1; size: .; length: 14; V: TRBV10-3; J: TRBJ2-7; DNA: TGTGCCATCAGGCAGGGACAGGGTCTCGACGAGCAGTACTTC; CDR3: CAIRQGQGLDEQYF
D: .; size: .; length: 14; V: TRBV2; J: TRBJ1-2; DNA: TGTGCCAGCAGTGGTGGCACTCCCGACTATGGCTACACCTTC; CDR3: CASSGGTPDYGYTF
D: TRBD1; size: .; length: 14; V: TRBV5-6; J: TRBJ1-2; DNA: TGTGCCAGCAGCTTAGGACAGGGAAACTATGGCTACACCTTC; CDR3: CASSLGQGNYGYTF
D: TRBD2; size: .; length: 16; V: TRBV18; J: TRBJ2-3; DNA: TGTGCCAGCTCACCCAATCTAGCGGGGGGCACAGATACGCAGTATTTT; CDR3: CASSPNLAGGTDTQYF
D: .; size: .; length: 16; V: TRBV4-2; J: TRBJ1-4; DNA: TGTGCCAGCAGCCAAAACCAGACAGAAACTAATGAAAAACTGTTTTTT; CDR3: CASSQNQTETNEKLFF
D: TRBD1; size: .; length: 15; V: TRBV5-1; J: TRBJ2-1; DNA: TGCGCCAGCAGCACGGACAGGGGGCGTGGTATTGAGCAGTTCTTC; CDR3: CASSTDRGRGIEQFF
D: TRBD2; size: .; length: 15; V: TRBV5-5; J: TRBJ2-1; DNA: TGTGCCAGCGGGCTAGCGGGGGTCCCTCGGGGCGAGCAGTTCTTC; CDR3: CASGLAGVPRGEQFF
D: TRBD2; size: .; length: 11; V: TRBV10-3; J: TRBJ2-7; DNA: TGTGGGGACGGGGGGAACTACGAGCAGTACTTC; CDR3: CGDGGNYEQYF
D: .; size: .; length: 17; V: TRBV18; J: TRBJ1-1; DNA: TGTGCCAGCTCACCTTCCCTCCTAAGACTGCAGAACACTGAAGCTTTCTTT; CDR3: CASSPSLLRLQNTEAFF
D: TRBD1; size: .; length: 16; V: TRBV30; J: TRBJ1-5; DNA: TGTGCCTGGAGTGCTTTTACAGGGGTTGGGAATCAGCCCCAGCATTTT; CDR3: CAWSAFTGVGNQPQHF
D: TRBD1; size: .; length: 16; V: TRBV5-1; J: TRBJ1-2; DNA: TGCGCCAGCAGCCGTGTCCCTACAGGGGGCGCCTATGGCTACACCTTC; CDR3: CASSRVPTGGAYGYTF
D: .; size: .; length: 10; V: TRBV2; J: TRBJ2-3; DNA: TGTGCCAGCACCCGGGATACGCAGTATTTT; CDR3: CASTRDTQYF
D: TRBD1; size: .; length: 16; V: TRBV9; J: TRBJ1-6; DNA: TGTGCCAGCAGCACCCACGACAGGGGCGGGCATACCCCCCTCCACTTT; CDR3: CASSTHDRGGHTPLHF
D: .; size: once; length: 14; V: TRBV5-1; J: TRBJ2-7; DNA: TGCGCCAGCAGCTTGGTGTCAGGGGTAAACGAGCAGTACTTC; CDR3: CASSLVSGVNEQYF
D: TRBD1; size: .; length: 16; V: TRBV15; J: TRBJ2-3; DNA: TGTGCCACCAGCTCTTCCGCCGGGACAGGGAGCGATACGCAGTATTTT; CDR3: CATSSSAGTGSDTQYF
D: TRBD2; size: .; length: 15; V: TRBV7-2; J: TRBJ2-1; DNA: TGTGCCAGCAGCACCAGAGCGGGAGAGTGGAATGAGCAGTTCTTC; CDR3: CASSTRAGEWNEQFF
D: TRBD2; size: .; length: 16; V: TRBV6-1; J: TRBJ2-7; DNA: TGTGCCAGCAGTGTAGCGGGACTCGAACTCGGCTACGAGCAGTACTTC; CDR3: CASSVAGLELGYEQYF
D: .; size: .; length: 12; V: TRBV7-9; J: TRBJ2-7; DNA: TGTGCCACCACAGGGTTCTCCTACGAGCAGTACTTC; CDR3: CATTGFSYEQYF
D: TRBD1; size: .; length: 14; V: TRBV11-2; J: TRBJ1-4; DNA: TGTGCCAGCAGCGAGGGACAGGGGGACGAAAAACTGTTTTTT; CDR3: CASSEGQGDEKLFF
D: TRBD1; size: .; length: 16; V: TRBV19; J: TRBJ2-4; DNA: TGTGCCAGTAGTAACCACGGGACAGGGGGAAAACACATTCAGTACTTC; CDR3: CASSNHGTGGKHIQYF
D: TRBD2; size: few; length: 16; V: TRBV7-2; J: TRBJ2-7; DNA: TGTGCCAGCAGCTTAGGGGGGTCTAGCGGGTATTACGAGCAGTACTTC; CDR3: CASSLGGSSGYYEQYF
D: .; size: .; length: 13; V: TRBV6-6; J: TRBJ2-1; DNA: TGTGCCAGCAGTTATGTTGGGGGCAATGAGCAGTTCTTC; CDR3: CASSYVGGNEQFF
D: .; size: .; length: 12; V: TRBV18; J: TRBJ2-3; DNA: TGTGCCAGCTCCCCGCTTCCAGATACGCAGTATTTT; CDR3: CASSPLPDTQYF
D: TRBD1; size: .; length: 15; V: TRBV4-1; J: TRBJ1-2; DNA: TGCGCCAGCAGCATGCGGACAGGGGGCAACTATGGCTACACCTTC; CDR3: CASSMRTGGNYGYTF
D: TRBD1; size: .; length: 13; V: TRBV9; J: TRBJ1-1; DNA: TGTGCCAGTGGGACAGGTTTGAACACTGAAGCTTTCTTT; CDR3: CASGTGLNTEAFF
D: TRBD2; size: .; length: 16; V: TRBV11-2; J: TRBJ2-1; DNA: TGTGCCAGCAGCCGTTCTAGCGGGAGCACCTACAATGAGCAGTTCTTC; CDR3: CASSRSSGSTYNEQFF
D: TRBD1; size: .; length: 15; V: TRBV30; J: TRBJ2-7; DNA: TGTGCCTGGGGGTCAGTGGACAGGGGGTGGAACGAGCAGTACTTC; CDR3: CAWGSVDRGWNEQYF
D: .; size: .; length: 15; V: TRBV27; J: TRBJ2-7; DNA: TGTGCCAGCAGTTTCTGGCGGGGAAGCTCCTACGAGCAGTACTTC; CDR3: CASSFWRGSSYEQYF
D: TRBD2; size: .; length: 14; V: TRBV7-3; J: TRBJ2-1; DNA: TGTGCCAGCAGCCCGGGACTAGCGGGATCTGAGCAGTTCTTC; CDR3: CASSPGLAGSEQFF
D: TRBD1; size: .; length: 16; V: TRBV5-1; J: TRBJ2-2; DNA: TGCGCCAGCAGCCGAACCGGGACAGGGAACACCGGGGAGCTGTTTTTT; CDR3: CASSRTGTGNTGELFF
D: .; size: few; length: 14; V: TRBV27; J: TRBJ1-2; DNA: TGTGCCAGCAGGCCAGGGGAGGGCTTTTATGGCTACACCTTC; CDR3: CASRPGEGFYGYTF
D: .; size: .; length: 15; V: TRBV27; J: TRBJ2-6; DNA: TGTGCCAGCAGCTCCGACACCTCTGGGGCCAACGTCCTGACTTTC; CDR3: CASSSDTSGANVLTF
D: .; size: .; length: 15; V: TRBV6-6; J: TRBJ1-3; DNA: TGTGCCAGCAGGCACGGGACAAATGCTGGAAACACCATATATTTT; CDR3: CASRHGTNAGNTIYF
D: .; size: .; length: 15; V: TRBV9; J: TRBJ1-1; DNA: TGTGCCAGCAGCGTAGATACAGGGTGGTACACTGAAGCTTTCTTT; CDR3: CASSVDTGWYTEAFF
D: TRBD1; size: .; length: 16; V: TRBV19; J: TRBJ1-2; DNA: TGTGCCAGTAGTTTGACAGGGATCGGATCCGGAGGTGGCTACACCTTC; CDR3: CASSLTGIGSGGGYTF
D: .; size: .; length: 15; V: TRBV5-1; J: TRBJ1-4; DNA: TGCGCCAGCAGCTACGACAGAGCAACTAATGAAAAACTGTTTTTT; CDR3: CASSYDRATNEKLFF
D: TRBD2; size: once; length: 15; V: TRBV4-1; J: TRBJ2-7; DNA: TGCGCCAGCAGCCAAGTCTCACTAGCGGGAGAAGAGCAGTACTTC; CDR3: CASSQVSLAGEEQYF
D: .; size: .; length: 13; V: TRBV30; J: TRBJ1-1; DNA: TGTGCCTGGAACCAGGGGCGGGACACTGAAGCTTTCTTT; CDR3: CAWNQGRDTEAFF
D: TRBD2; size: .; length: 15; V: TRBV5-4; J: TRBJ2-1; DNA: TGTGCCAGCACCATAGCGGGGGGGACCTATAATGAGCAGTTCTTC; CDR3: CASTIAGGTYNEQFF
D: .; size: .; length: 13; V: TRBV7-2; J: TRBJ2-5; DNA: TGTGCCAGCAGCTTAGCCGGGGGAGAGACCCAGTACTTC; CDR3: CASSLAGGETQYF
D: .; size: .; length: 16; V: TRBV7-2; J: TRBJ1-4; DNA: TGTGCCAGCAGCACCCAGAGAACCGGAGTTAATGAAAAACTGTTTTTT; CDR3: CASSTQRTGVNEKLFF
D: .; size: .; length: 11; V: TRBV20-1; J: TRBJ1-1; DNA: TGCAGTGTTTCAACCCGAACTGAAGCTTTCTTT; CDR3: CSVSTRTEAFF
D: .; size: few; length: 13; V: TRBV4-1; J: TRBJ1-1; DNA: TGCGCCAGCAGCCAAGGATGGGTAGCTGAAGCTTTCTTT; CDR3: CASSQGWVAEAFF
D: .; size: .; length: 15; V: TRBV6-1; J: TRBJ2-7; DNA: TGTGCCAGCAGTTTCCAGGTCGGACAGTCCTACGAGCAGTACTTC; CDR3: CASSFQVGQSYEQYF
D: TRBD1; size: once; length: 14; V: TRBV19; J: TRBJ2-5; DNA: TGTGCCAGTAGTATAGGACAGGGTGTAGAGACCCAGTACTTC; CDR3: CASSIGQGVETQYF
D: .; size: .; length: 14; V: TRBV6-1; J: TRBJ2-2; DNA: TGTGCCAGCAGTGAAGAGGGGAACACCGGGGAGCTGTTTTTT; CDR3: CASSEEGNTGELFF
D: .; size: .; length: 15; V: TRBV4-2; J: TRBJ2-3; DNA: TGTGCCAGCAGCCAAGAAGGGTCTAGCGCAGATACGCAGTATTTT; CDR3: CASSQEGSSADTQYF